This T cell receptor (beta chain) was found in a study of T cell responses to AZD1222 COVID-19 vaccine. Broader study findings: Clonal diversity may have been underestimated, and the donors were mostly white British, with more females than males. Targets within unmutated variant regions were reportedly found for nearly half of spike-specific TCRs. In all cases, repertoires were sampled only after the peak T cell response.

About this clone: Its antigen is not identified.

V shed 2 bases, J shed 3 bases, and the junction held 6 bases outside the gene matches. Looked up from germline, CDR1 is SGDLS and CDR2 is YYNGEE. This CDR3 comprises 15 residues. Timing groups of about 4 and about 12 weeks for second doses were pooled. The method was immunoSEQ multiplex PCR; TCRdb's version includes in-frame clones alone and lacks a portion of them. This repertoire shows tens of thousands of clones, approximately 87% found once; its top ten account for about 23%. The material sequenced was peripheral blood, taken 28 days after the second AZD1222 dose. This chain connects TRBV9 to TRBJ1-2; 8 positions agree with TRBD1. The clonotype comes from an adult who received the AZD1222 COVID-19 vaccine. In nucleotides, the CDR3 is TGTGCCAGCAGCGTTGGGACAGGCGGAGACTATGGCTACACCTTC. Amino acids: CASSVGTGGDYGYTF.